This record concerns one T cell receptor beta chain sequence. Its antigen is unknown. Base qualities are not at hand, and no much larger clone is one base apart. This record belongs to a study of T-cell memory formation after mild COVID-19 (dated by TCRdb to the early 2020s). Study-wide context: Most TCR sequence clusters were specific to one of the two donors. In two donors, T-cell clones that expanded and contracted after mild COVID-19 were tracked by sequencing TCRalpha and TCRbeta repertoires over time. Two young, previously healthy adult volunteers, one female and one male, were included in the cohort.

General study outcomes and caveats: SARS-CoV-2 specificity of the second-wave clones peaking on day 37 was not confirmed. The detection of some responding clones in pre-infection memory suggests that pre-existing cross-reactive memory T cells joined the SARS-CoV-2 response. The study covered only a couple of mild cases, and larger cohorts including severe cases with pre-infection samples were considered necessary. Clones contracting from day 15 to 85 had balanced CD4/CD8 phenotypes, while a second wave expanding from day 15 to 37 was biased towards CD4+. Contracting CD4+ clones appeared mostly in the CM and EM memory subsets, whereas CD8+ clones were enriched in EMRA.

Relative to germline, V is missing 3 bases and J is missing 0 bases, with 9 bases of the junction outside any gene match. CDR1 SGDLS and CDR2 YYNGEE are derived from the germline V gene. The CDR3 numbers 17 residues from cysteine through phenylalanine. CDR3 DNA is the only sequence kept; it has 51 bases, read in frame from the first base. Sequencing used an Illumina NovaSeq 6000. Using 5'RACE with constant-segment primers, TCRalpha and TCRbeta cDNA libraries were constructed, with sample barcodes and unique molecular identifiers added in the process. RNA was extracted from every sample with Trizol reagent. Library amplification was performed in two PCR steps, and a second sample barcode and Illumina TruSeq adapters were introduced in the second step. Libraries were sequenced on an Illumina NovaSeq with 2 x 150 bp paired-end reads. Per the original workflow: Demultiplexing of reads and collapsing into UMI-guided consensus sequences were performed with migec v1.2.7. Using mixcr v2.1.11, UMI consensuses were aligned to TRA and TRB V and J templates and then assembled into clonotypes. Clonotypes were classified as expanded or contracted when called significant by both edgeR and NoisET, with noise models trained on biological replicates. For edgeR calls, a false discovery rate-adjusted p below 0.01 and a log2 fold-change threshold of 1 were applied. PCA with hierarchical clustering of max-normalized trajectories of the 1000 most abundant clonotypes was used as exploratory dynamics analysis. Separately sequenced CD4+ and CD8+ repertoires were used to assign the CD4 or CD8 phenotype of responding clones. TCRdb redid the processing of the public reads, applying fastp at Q25 and MiXCR, and retained in-frame beta chains. Entries that share a CDR3 protein sequence are merged under the most common genes and DNA. The authors' filters were not applied to this entry. Recorded for this sample are about 400,000 distinct CDR3 sequences; less than 25% of them occurred a single time. Roughly 13% of the sample is taken by the ten largest.

PBMCs were isolated by Ficoll-Paque density gradient centrifugation. This TCR was sampled from an adult woman who had mild COVID-19 (a few samples of this study predate the infection). The sample titles of this study are shuffled in the database, so cell type and time point are left out; the donor was told from shared clones. This chain joins TRBV9 to TRBJ1-3, with 7 bases in between that match TRBD1. Specimen: PBMCs or a T cell subset sorted from them (not recorded which). The CDR3 region: CASSELDRASSGNTIYF. The DNA sequence follows: TGTGCCAGCAGCGAACTCGACAGGGCCTCCTCTGGAAACACCATATATTTT. The CDR3 plus the reference TRBV9 and TRBJ1-3 genes for the other parts give the full variable domain: DSGVTQTPKHLITATGQRVTLRCSPRSGDLSVYWYQQSLDQGLQFLIQYYNGEERAKGNILERFSAQQFPDLHSELNLSSLELGDSALYFCASSELDRASSGNTIYFGEGSWLTVV.